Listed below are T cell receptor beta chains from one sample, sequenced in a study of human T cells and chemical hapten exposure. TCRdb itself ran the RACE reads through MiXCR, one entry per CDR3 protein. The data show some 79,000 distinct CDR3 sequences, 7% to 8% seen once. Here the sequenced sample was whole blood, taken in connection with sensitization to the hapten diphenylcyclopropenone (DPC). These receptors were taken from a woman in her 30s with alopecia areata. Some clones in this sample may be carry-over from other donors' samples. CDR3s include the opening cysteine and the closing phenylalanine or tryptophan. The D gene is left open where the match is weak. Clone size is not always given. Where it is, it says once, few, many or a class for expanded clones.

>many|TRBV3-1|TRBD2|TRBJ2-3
TGTGCCAGCACCCCTAGCGGGGGCACAGATACGCAGTATTTT
CASTPSGGTDTQYF
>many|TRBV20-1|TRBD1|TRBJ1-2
TGCAGTGCTAGAACGACAGGGGGCGTGAGAAATGGCTACACCTTC
CSARTTGGVRNGYTF
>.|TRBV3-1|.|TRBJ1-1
TGTGCCAGCAGACATGACAGATTGAACACTGAAGCTTTCTTT
CASRHDRLNTEAFF
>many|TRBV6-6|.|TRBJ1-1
TGTGCCAGCATCCACCCGACTAAAGGGGAAGCTTTCTTT
CASIHPTKGEAFF
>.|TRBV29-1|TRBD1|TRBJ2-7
TGCAGCGGGAGACAGGGCTACGAGCAGTACTTC
CSGRQGYEQYF
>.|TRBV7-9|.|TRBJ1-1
TGTGCCAGCACCCAGGGCAGTTGGGGGAACACTGAAGCTTTCTTT
CASTQGSWGNTEAFF
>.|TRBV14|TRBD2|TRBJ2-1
TGTGCCAGCAGCCTACTGAGTGGGGGGGGCTACAATGAGCAGTTCTTC
CASSLLSGGGYNEQFF
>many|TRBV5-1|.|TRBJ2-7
TGCGCCAGCAGCATAGGGGGAACCTACGAGCAGTACTTC
CASSIGGTYEQYF
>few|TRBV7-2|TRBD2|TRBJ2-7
TGTGCCAGCAGCCTTATCGCGGGGGGTGACGAGCAGTACTTC
CASSLIAGGDEQYF
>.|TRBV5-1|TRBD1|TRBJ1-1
TGCGCCAGCAGCACACTTCCGGGACAGGGCACTGAAGCTTTCTTT
CASSTLPGQGTEAFF
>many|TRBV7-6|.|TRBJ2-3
TGTGCCAGCAGCTCTATGTCCGGGCCAGATACGCAGTATTTT
CASSSMSGPDTQYF
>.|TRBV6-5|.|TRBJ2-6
TGTGCCAGCAGTTACCAGGTCTCTGGGGCCAACGTCCTGACTTTC
CASSYQVSGANVLTF
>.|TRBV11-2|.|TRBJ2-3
TGTGCCAGCAGCTTTAGGGGGGCAGATACGCAGTATTTT
CASSFRGADTQYF
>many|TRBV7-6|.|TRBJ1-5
TGTGCCAGCAGCTTAGGTATCGGTCAGCCCCAGCATTTT
CASSLGIGQPQHF
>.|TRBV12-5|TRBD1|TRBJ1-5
TGTGCTAGTGGTTTGGCGGGGACAGGGGACAATCAGCCCCAGCATTTT
CASGLAGTGDNQPQHF
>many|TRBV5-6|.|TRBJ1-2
TGTGCCAGCAGCCGACGGACCGAGAGACAGAACTATGGCTACACCTTC
CASSRRTERQNYGYTF
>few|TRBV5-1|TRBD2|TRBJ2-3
TGCGCCAGCAGCTATGGGACTAGCGCTGGCACAGATACGCAGTATTTT
CASSYGTSAGTDTQYF
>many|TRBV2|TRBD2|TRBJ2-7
TGTGCCAGCAGTGAGGCTAGCGGGGCGAAACGGACCGGGCAGTACTTC
CASSEASGAKRTGQYF
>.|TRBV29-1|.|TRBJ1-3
TGCAGCGTTGTCTACGGACTCTCTGGAAACACCATATATTTT
CSVVYGLSGNTIYF
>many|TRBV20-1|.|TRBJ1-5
TGCAGTGCCTACAGGGATAGCAATCAGCCCCAGCATTTT
CSAYRDSNQPQHF
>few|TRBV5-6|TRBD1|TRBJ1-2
TGTGCCAGCAGCTCCCCCGACAGGGGACCTAACTATGGCTACACCTTC
CASSSPDRGPNYGYTF
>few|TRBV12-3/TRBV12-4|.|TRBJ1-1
TGTGCCAGCAGTCAACATAACACGCACACTGAAGCTTTCTTT
CASSQHNTHTEAFF
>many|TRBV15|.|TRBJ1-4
TGTGCCACCGTTTCGGCAGTCGCAACTAATGAAAAACTGTTTTTT
CATVSAVATNEKLFF
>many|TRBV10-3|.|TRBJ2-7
TGTGCCATCAATCGGGACAAGAGCTCCTACGAGCAGTACTTC
CAINRDKSSYEQYF
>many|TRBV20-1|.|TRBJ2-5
TGCAGTGCTAGACATACTAGACTCTCTACGGAGACCCAGTACTTC
CSARHTRLSTETQYF
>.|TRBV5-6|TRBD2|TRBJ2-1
TGTGCCAGCACCGTGACTAGCGGGGGGGCTGTGAATGAGCAGTTCTTC
CASTVTSGGAVNEQFF
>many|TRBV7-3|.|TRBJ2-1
TGTGCCAGCAGCCCCGGTCGGCCTAGCAATGAGCAGTTCTTC
CASSPGRPSNEQFF
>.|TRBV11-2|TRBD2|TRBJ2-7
TGTGCCAGCAGCTTAATGGGGGTGGCAAAGCGGGGCCCGACCTACGAGCAGTACTTC
CASSLMGVAKRGPTYEQYF
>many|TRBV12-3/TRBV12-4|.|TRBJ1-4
TGTGCCAGCAGTTCGCAGAGCTGGGCTAATGAAAAACTGTTTTTT
CASSSQSWANEKLFF
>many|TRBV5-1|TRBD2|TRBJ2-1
TGCGCCAGCAGCTTGGAAGGGACTAGCGGGGGACATGAGCAGTTCTTC
CASSLEGTSGGHEQFF
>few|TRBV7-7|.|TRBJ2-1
TGTGCCAGCAGTAGGGGCCTCTACAATGAGCAGTTCTTC
CASSRGLYNEQFF
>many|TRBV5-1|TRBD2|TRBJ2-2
TGCGCCAGCAGCTCCCTAGCGGGGGTCAGCACCGGGGAGCTGTTTTTT
CASSSLAGVSTGELFF
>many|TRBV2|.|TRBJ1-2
TGTGCCAGCAGTGAAGACCCCTACTATGGCTACACCTTC
CASSEDPYYGYTF
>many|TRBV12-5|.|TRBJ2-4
TGTGCTAGTGGGCCGGACAGAGCGGCCATTCAGTACTTC
CASGPDRAAIQYF
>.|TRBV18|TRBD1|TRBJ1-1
TGTGCCAGCTCACAGGGGGCGGGGATGAACACTGAAGCTTTCTTT
CASSQGAGMNTEAFF
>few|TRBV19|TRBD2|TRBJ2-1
TGTGCCAGTAGTATGGTGGGACTAGCTATGTATGAGCAGTTCTTC
CASSMVGLAMYEQFF
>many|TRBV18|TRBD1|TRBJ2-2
TGTGCCAGCTCACCCGACAGGGCGAACACCGGGGAGCTGTTTTTT
CASSPDRANTGELFF
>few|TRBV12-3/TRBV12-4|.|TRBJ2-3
TGTGCCAGCCGCCCGAGGGGCGGGATAGATACGCAGTATTTT
CASRPRGGIDTQYF
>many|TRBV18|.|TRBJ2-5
TGTGCCAGCTCAGAAGGACAACCATTGGGGACCCAGTACTTC
CASSEGQPLGTQYF
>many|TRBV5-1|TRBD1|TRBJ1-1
TGCGCCAGCAGCTTGGGGGGACAGGGTGGTAGGACTGAAGCTTTCTTT
CASSLGGQGGRTEAFF
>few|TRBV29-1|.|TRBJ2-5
TGCAGCGTTGAAAACAGGGCAGAGGAGACCCAGTACTTC
CSVENRAEETQYF
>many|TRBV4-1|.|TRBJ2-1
TGCGCCAGCAGTCTTGATCTTAAACCGGGGGCTCCAAATGAGCAGTTCTTC
CASSLDLKPGAPNEQFF
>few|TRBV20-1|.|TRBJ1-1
TGCAGTGCTTATAACACTGAAGCTTTCTTT
CSAYNTEAFF
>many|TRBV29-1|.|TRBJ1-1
TGCAGCGTCACAGAGGGTGACACTGAAGCTTTCTTT
CSVTEGDTEAFF
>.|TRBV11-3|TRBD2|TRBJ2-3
TGTGCCAGCAGCTCCCGCTCAGCGGGGCGCACAGATACGCAGTATTTT
CASSSRSAGRTDTQYF
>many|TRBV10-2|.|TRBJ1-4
TGCGCCAGCAGCTCGGGTCCTAATGAAAAACTGTTTTTT
CASSSGPNEKLFF
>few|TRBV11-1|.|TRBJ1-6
TGTGCCAGCAGCCTGCAGAGTCGTAATTCACCCCTCCACTTT
CASSLQSRNSPLHF
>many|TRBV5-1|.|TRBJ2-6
TGCGCCAGCAGCAGGAACAGGGAGCGGAATACTGGGGCCAACGTCCTGACTTTC
CASSRNRERNTGANVLTF
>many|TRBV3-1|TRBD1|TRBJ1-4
TGTGCCAGCACCGCAGGGGGAAGAGGCGAAAAACTGTTTTTT
CASTAGGRGEKLFF
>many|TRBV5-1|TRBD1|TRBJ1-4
TGCGCCAGCAGCCCCAGCCAGGGGGCAAGTGAAAAACTGTTTTTT
CASSPSQGASEKLFF
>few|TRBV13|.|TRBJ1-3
TGTGCCACCTCCTCTCTGAACAGGGCTGGAAACACCATATATTTT
CATSSLNRAGNTIYF
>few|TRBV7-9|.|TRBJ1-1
TGTGCCAGCAGCTTAGTTGCGGGGAACACTGAAGCTTTCTTT
CASSLVAGNTEAFF
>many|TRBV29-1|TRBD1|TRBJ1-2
TGCAGCGTTGTCGAGGGACAGCTCACCTATGGCTACACCTTC
CSVVEGQLTYGYTF
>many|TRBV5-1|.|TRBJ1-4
TGCGCCAGCAGCTTGGCCGGCAGCCTTAATGAAAAACTGTTTTTT
CASSLAGSLNEKLFF
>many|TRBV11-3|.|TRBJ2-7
TGTGCCAGCAGCCCCCGGACCTCCGCACCATTGCCCGACGAGCAGTACTTC
CASSPRTSAPLPDEQYF
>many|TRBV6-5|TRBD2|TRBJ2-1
TGTGCCAGCAGTCCAGTGGGGGGGGTAATACCCAATGAGCAGTTCTTC
CASSPVGGVIPNEQFF
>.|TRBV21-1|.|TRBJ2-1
TGTGCCAGCAGCAAAAGGGGAGGGAGGGTCTTC
CASSKRGGRVF
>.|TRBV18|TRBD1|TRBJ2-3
TGTGCCAGCTCACCACCGGGACAGGGTAAAGATACGCAGTATTTT
CASSPPGQGKDTQYF
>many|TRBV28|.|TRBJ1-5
TGTGCCAGCGCGATCTCAAATCAGCCCCAGCATTTT
CASAISNQPQHF